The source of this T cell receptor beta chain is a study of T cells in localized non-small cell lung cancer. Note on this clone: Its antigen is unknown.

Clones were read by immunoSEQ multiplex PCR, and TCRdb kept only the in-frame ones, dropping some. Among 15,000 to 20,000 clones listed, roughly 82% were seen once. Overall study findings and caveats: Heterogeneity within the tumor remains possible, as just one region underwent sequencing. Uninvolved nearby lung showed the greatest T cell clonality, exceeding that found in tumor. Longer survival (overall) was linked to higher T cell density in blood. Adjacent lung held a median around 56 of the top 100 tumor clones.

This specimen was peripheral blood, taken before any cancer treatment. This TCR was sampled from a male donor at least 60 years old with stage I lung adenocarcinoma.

This CDR3 is CASSVDPQRDEQYF. The DNA of the CDR3 is TGTGCCAGCAGCGTAGACCCGCAAAGGGACGAGCAGTACTTC. The gene calls are TRBV9 and TRBJ2-7; D is uncertain. Trimming left V 0 bases short and J 5 bases short, with 12 bases between. CDR3 length: 14 residues. Per germline, CDR1 SGDLS and CDR2 YYNGEE.